This T cell receptor (beta chain) was profiled in a study of read filtering for tumor transcriptome and immune sequencing. About the research overall: DNase treatment preceded whole-transcriptome library preparation.

The germline gives CDR1 SGHTA, CDR2 FQGNSA. V lost 5 bases and J lost 3; bases outside the gene matches: 8. The CDR3 covers 15 residues. This library used roughly 400 ng RNA and molecular barcoded adaptors spanning alpha/delta and beta/gamma chains. TCRdb processed the reads anew with MiXCR; each CDR3 protein has one entry. The repertoire holds approximately 62,000 distinct CDR3 sequences, with 15% to 20% as singletons. This clonotype was detected many times. Source material: a population of CD138-negative cells sorted from bone marrow. The TCR sequence derives from a donor aged 40 or older with multiple myeloma. This rearrangement joins TRBV7-2 to TRBJ1-1, with 8 bases matching TRBD1. The CDR3 DNA reads TGTGCCAGCAGCCTTGAACAGGGGGGCGACACTGAAGCTTTCTTT. This encodes CASSLEQGGDTEAFF.